This T cell receptor beta chain appears in the sequencing data of a study of beta chain features in type 1 diabetes. The whole isolated RNA underwent reverse transcription, so sequencing captured expressed TCRB transcripts. Repertoires were generated with immunoSEQ multiplex PCR, while TCRdb's copy carries only in-frame clones and drops some. This table has a few hundred thousand clones, less than 15% appearing once. Germline V lookup: CDR1 MNHEY, CDR2 SVGAGI. The CDR3 loop spans 11 amino acids. J lost 11 bases, V lost 8 bases, and 8 bases had no gene match. The specimen was naive CD4+ T cells from blood. This sequence was found in a woman in her late teens or twenties in good health. The chain recombines TRBV6-5 with TRBJ1-2; the match to TRBD1 covers 7 bases. CDR3 DNA sequence: TGTGCCAGCGTCAGGACAGGAGAGTACACCTTC. Its protein product is CASVRTGEYTF.